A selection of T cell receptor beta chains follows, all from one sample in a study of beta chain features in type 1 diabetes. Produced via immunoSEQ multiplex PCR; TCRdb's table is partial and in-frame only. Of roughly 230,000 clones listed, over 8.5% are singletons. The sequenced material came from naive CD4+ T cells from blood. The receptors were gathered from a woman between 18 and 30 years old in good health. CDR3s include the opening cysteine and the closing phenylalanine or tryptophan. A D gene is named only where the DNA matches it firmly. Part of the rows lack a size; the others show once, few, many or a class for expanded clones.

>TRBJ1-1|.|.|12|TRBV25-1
TGTGCCAGCAGTAACAAGAACACTGAAGCTTTCTTT
CASSNKNTEAFF
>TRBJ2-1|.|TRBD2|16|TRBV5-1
TGCGCCAGCAGCTTGGCCCCAGCGGGGGGCATCAATGAGCAGTTCTTC
CASSLAPAGGINEQFF
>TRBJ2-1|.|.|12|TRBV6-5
TGTGCCAGCAGTCGACTCGGGAGTGAGCAGTTCTTC
CASSRLGSEQFF
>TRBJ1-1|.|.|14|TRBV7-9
TGTGCCAGCAGCTCTTGGGGGGGCGTCACTGAAGCTTTCTTT
CASSSWGGVTEAFF
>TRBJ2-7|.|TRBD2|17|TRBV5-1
TGCGCCAGCAGCTTGTCCCTGATCCCTAGCGGGAACTACGAGCAGTACTTC
CASSLSLIPSGNYEQYF
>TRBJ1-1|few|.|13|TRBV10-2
TGCGCCAGCAGACACAGGGAGAACACTGAAGCTTTCTTT
CASRHRENTEAFF
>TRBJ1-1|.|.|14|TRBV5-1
TGCGCCAGCAGCTTGGCCGAGTGGAACACTGAAGCTTTCTTT
CASSLAEWNTEAFF
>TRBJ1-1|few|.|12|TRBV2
TGTGCCAGCAACGCGGGGGCTAATGAAGCTTTCTTT
CASNAGANEAFF
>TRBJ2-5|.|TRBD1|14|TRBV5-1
TGCGCCAGCAGCTTGGGACAGGGGAGAGAGACCCAGTACTTC
CASSLGQGRETQYF
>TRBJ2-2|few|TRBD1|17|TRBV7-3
TGTGCCAGCAGCCCGACCGGGACAGAGACGAACACCGGGGAGCTGTTTTTT
CASSPTGTETNTGELFF
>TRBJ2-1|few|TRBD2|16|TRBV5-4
TGTGCCAGCACCCCCACCGGGGGGTTAGACTACAATGAGCAGTTCTTC
CASTPTGGLDYNEQFF
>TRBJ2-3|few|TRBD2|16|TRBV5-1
TGCGCCAGCAGCTTACTAGCGGGGGGTAGCACAGATACGCAGTATTTT
CASSLLAGGSTDTQYF
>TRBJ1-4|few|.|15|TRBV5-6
TGTGCCAGCAGCCGGGGGACCGCGACGGGTGAAAAACTGTTTTTT
CASSRGTATGEKLFF
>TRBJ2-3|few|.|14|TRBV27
TGTGCCAGCAGCGTGGAGGGCCTGACAGATACGCAGTATTTT
CASSVEGLTDTQYF
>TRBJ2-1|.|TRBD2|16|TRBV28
TGTGCCAGCAGTTTAATCGGGGGGACGTCCTACAATGAGCAGTTCTTC
CASSLIGGTSYNEQFF
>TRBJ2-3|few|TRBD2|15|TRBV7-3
TGTGCCAGCAGCTTAAGCGGGGGGCCCCCGGATACGCAGTATTTT
CASSLSGGPPDTQYF
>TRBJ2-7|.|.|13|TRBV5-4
TGTGCCAGCAGCGTCAAACTTTTATACGAGCAGTACTTC
CASSVKLLYEQYF
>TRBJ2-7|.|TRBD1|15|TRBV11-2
TGTGCCAGCAGCTTAGTAGGGGGACAGGGCCAGGGGCAGTACTTC
CASSLVGGQGQGQYF
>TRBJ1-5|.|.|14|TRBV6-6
TGTGCCAGCAGGACGGCGGGGAACAATCAGCCCCAGCATTTT
CASRTAGNNQPQHF
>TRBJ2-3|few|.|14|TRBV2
TGTGCCAGCGCCGGACTAAACCCCACAGATACGCAGTATTTT
CASAGLNPTDTQYF
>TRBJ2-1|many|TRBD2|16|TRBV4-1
TGCGCCAGCAGCCCCAGCGGGACTACAATCTACAATGAGCAGTTCTTC
CASSPSGTTIYNEQFF
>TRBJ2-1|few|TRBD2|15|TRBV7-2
TGTGCCAGCAGCTTGAGACTAGCGGGTGAGCCTGAGCAGTTCTTC
CASSLRLAGEPEQFF
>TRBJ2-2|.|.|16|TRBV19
TGTGCCAGTAGTATAGGCCGGACAGTGAACACCGGGGAGCTGTTTTTT
CASSIGRTVNTGELFF
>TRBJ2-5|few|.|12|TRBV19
TGTGCCAGTAGTATGAGCCGTGAGACCCAGTACTTC
CASSMSRETQYF
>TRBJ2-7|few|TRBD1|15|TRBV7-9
TGTGCCAGCAGCTTACCGGGACAGAGCTCCTACGAGCAGTACTTC
CASSLPGQSSYEQYF
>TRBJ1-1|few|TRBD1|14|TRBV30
TGTGCCTGGAAGACAGGGACCTGGAACACTGAAGCTTTCTTT
CAWKTGTWNTEAFF
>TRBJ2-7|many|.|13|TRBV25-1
TGTGCCAGCAGTGGGACCTGGACGGGGGAGCAGTACTTC
CASSGTWTGEQYF
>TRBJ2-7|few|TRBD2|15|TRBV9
TGTGCCAGCAGCGACCAGACTAGCGGGTCCTACGAGCAGTACTTC
CASSDQTSGSYEQYF
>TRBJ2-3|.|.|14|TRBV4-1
TGCGCCAGCAGCCAGACTATACCCACAGATACGCAGTATTTT
CASSQTIPTDTQYF
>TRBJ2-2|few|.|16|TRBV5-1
TGCGCCAGCAGCTTTGCGGCAGGACAGAACACCGGGGAGCTGTTTTTT
CASSFAAGQNTGELFF
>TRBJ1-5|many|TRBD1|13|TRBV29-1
TGCAGCGCACAAGACAGGGTCGGACAGCCCCAGCATTTT
CSAQDRVGQPQHF
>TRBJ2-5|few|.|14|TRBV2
TGTGCCAGCAGTGAAGACAGGGCACAAGAGACCCAGTACTTC
CASSEDRAQETQYF
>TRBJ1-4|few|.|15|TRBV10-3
TGTGCCATCAGTGGCGTGGGAGGAACTAATGAAAAACTGTTTTTT
CAISGVGGTNEKLFF
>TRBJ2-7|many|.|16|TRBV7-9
TGTGCCAGCAGCTTAGGGGTGCAGGGATACTCCTACGAGCAGTACTTC
CASSLGVQGYSYEQYF
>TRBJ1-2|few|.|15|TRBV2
TGTGCCAGCAGTGAAGGACAGGTATCTAACTATGGCTACACCTTC
CASSEGQVSNYGYTF
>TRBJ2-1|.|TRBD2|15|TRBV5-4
TGTGCCAGCAGCCGATCTAGCGGGGGAGCCAATGAGCAGTTCTTC
CASSRSSGGANEQFF
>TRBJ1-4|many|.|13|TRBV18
TGTGCCAGCTCACCAACTGAGGGTGGAAAACTGTTTTTT
CASSPTEGGKLFF
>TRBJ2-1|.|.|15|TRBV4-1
TGCGCCAGCAGCCAAGATCAGGCCTTGCGCAATGAGCAGTTCTTC
CASSQDQALRNEQFF
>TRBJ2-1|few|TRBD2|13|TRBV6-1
TGTGCCAGCACTCTAGCGGGGGCGAATGAGCAGTTCTTC
CASTLAGANEQFF
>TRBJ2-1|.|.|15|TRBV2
TGTGCCAGCAGCGAACTTAGGGGTTCCTACAATGAGCAGTTCTTC
CASSELRGSYNEQFF
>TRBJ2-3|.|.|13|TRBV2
TGTGCCAGCAGTCAACAGGGCACAGATACGCAGTATTTT
CASSQQGTDTQYF
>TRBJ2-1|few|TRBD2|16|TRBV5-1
TGCGCCAGCAGCTTGGCCGGGTCTAGCGGGAGGTATGAGCAGTTCTTC
CASSLAGSSGRYEQFF
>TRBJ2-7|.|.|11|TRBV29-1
TGCAGCTCCTTTAGCATGGGCGAGCAGTACTTC
CSSFSMGEQYF
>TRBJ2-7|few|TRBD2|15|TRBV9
TGTGCCAGCAGCGTACGGGGGGACCTATCCTACGAGCAGTACTTC
CASSVRGDLSYEQYF
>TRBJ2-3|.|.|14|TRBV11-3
TGTGCCAGCAGCTTAGGTTCTGACACTCATACGCAGTATTTT
CASSLGSDTHTQYF
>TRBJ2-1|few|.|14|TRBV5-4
TGTGCCAGCAGCTTCACTAGTAGCTACAATGAGCAGTTCTTC
CASSFTSSYNEQFF
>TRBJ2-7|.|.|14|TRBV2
TGTGCCAGCGCGGCGGATACCATGTCCTACGAGCAGTACTTC
CASAADTMSYEQYF
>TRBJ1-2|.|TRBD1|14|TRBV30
TGTGCCTGGGTCCGGGACAGTACTAACTATGGCTACACCTTC
CAWVRDSTNYGYTF
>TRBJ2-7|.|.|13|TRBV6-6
TGTGCCAGCAGCCAAAATAACGTGCGCGAGCAGTACTTC
CASSQNNVREQYF
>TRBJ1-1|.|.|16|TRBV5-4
TGTGCCAGCAGCCTCCCTAGAGGATCGGCGAACACTGAAGCTTTCTTT
CASSLPRGSANTEAFF
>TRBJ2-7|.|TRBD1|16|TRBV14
TGTGCCAGCAGCCAAGAAGGACAGGGTGCCACCTACGAGCAGTACTTC
CASSQEGQGATYEQYF
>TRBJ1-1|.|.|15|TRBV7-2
TGTGCCAGCAGCTTCGGGGGGGCTGGGGTCACTGAAGCTTTCTTT
CASSFGGAGVTEAFF
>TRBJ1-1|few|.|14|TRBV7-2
TGTGCCAGCAGCTTGGGGGGGATGAACACTGAAGCTTTCTTT
CASSLGGMNTEAFF
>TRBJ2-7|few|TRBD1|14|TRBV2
TGTGCCAGCAATCTAGGACAGGGGGCATACGAGCAGTACTTC
CASNLGQGAYEQYF
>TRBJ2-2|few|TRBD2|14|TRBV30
TGTGCCTGGACGGGACTAGCGGTGGGAAGGGAGCTGTTTTTT
CAWTGLAVGRELFF